The clone carrying this TCR beta chain was observed many times. What it recognizes is unknown. The entry originates in a study of T cells in Graves' hyperthyroidism and ophthalmopathy. RNA transcripts yielded amplified TCR beta CDR3 regions. The HTBI primer set drove a first-round RT-PCR of the TCR CDR3. TCRdb reprocessed the multiplex PCR reads with MiXCR, giving one entry per CDR3 protein. The sample consists of roughly 510,000 distinct CDR3 sequences, 20% to 25% of them appearing once. The CDR3 extends over 13 amino acids. After removal of 7 bases from V and 9 bases from J, the junction contained 7 bases not matched to a gene. Study outcomes and limitations: In the blood, most expanded thyroid clonotypes above 0.001 appeared as well. Ophthalmopathy was distinguished from stable hyperthyroidism by 13 V-J signatures.

V usage is TRBV12-3 or TRBV12-4 and J usage is TRBJ1-2; 11 nucleotides match TRBD1. Source material: blood. The clonotype originates from a young man with Graves' hyperthyroidism. CDR3: CASNPGQGASYTF. The CDR3, as DNA: TGTGCCAGCAACCCCGGACAGGGGGCGAGCTACACCTTC.